This TCR beta chain was identified during a study of cytomegalovirus exposure and HLA in healthy donors. In the study overall: Roughly 77 million unique TCRs from HLA-typed donors made up an early data release. Overall study results and limits: V segments that were indistinguishable, TRBV6-2 and TRBV6-3 among them, were omitted from analysis.

Primers: 60 Vbeta forward and 13 Jbeta reverse. The authors' processing: The authors later counted about 80 million unique TCR beta chains, 9 million to 12 million of them shared. Data came from immunoSEQ multiplex PCR; TCRdb stores just in-frame clones and leaves some out. That table furnishes V, J and clone size, whereas the DNA furnished D and trimming. The sample lists 150,000 to 160,000 clones; roughly 82% were seen once. Trimming removed 5 bases at V and 1 base at J, with 15 bases between. CDR3 size: 15 residues. Germline values: CDR1 SNHLY, CDR2 FYNNEI. This clone came up a few times. The target antigen is unknown.

This receptor was identified in a woman aged 45 to 65 in good health and CMV-seropositive. This sequence joins TRBV2 and TRBJ2-7, with a tentative D call TRBD2 (5 bases). Input material: PBMCs. DNA of the CDR3: TGTGCCAGCAGTTTCGGACTCGGCGGGTCCTACGAGCAGTACTTC. Translated, it gives CASSFGLGGSYEQYF.